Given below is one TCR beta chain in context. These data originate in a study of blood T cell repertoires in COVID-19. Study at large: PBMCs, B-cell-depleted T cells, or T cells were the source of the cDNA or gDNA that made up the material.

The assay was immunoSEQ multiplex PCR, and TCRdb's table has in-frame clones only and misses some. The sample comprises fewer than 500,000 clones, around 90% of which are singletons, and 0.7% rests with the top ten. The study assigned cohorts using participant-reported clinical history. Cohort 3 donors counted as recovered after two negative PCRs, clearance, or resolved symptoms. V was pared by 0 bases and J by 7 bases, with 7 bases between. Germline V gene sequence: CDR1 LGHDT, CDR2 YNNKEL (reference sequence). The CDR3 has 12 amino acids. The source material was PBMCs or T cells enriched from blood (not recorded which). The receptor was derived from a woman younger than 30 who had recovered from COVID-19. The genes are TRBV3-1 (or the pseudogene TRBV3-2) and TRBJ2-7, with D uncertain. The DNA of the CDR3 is TGTGCCAGCAGCCAAGATGTCCGGGAGCAGTACTTC. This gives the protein CASSQDVREQYF.